This T cell receptor beta chain was captured by sequencing in a study of T cell responses to AZD1222 COVID-19 vaccine. Across the whole study: Pooled samples include second doses given at about 4 or 12 weeks.

Concerning this clone itself: What it binds is not known.

The CDR3 loop spans 13 amino acids. With 4 bases clipped from V and 5 bases from J, the junction kept 2 bases outside the gene matches. Germline CDR1 is KGHDR and CDR2 is SFDVKD. Study-wide points: Two AZD1222 doses significantly raised spike-specific TCR breadth and depth over controls. The study found vaccine-associated CD4 TCRs spanning spike, dominant at 160-218 and 743-854. Repertoire sampling occurred only after the peak T cell response.

Generated by immunoSEQ multiplex PCR, the TCRdb table keeps only in-frame clones and is missing some. Of around 180,000 clones listed, 75% to 90% are singletons. V usage is TRBV24-1 and J usage is TRBJ2-5, with 8 bases fitting TRBD1. The receptor was derived from an adult in good health. The source material was peripheral blood, sampled on day 0 of AZD1222 vaccination. DNA for the CDR3: TGTGCCACCAGTGAACACAGGGGGGAGACCCAGTACTTC. Translating it yields CATSEHRGETQYF.